One sample yielded the 2 T cell receptor beta chains listed below, sequenced in a study of identical twins' blood T cells. TCRdb reprocessed the 5' RACE reads via MiXCR and lists one record per CDR3 protein. The sample shows roughly 380,000 distinct CDR3 sequences, 25% to 35% of them seen only once. Source material: PBMCs. These receptor sequences come from a woman between 18 and 55 years old in good health.

V is TRBV4-2 and J is TRBJ2-2; D gene uncertain. CDR1 LGHNA and CDR2 YNFKEQ come from the germline V gene. This CDR3 region has 15 residues. Trimming took off 0 bases at V and 4 bases at J, with 9 bases between the two ends. DNA for the CDR3: TGTGCCAGCAGCCAAGACGCGGTCTTCACCGGGGAGCTGTTTTTT. Translation: CASSQDAVFTGELFF.

This CDR3 reads CASSEHRDNNQPQHF. The CDR3 bases are TGTGCCAGCAGTGAGCACCGGGACAACAATCAGCCCCAGCATTTT. This chain uses TRBV25-1 with TRBJ1-5; D may be TRBD1 (6 bases). V dropped 3 bases and J dropped 3 bases, with 12 bases sitting between them. The germline gives CDR1 MGHDK, CDR2 SYGVNS. This CDR3 has 15 residues. Based on the CDR3 plus reference TRBV25-1 and TRBJ1-5, the full variable domain is EADIYQTPRYLVIGTGKKITLECSQTMGHDKMYWYQQDPGMELHLIHYSYGVNSTEKGDLSSESTVSRIRTEHFPLTLESARPSHTSQYLCASSEHRDNNQPQHFGDGTRLSIL.